The clone carrying this T cell receptor beta chain was seen more than once but under ten times. The antigen is unknown. PCR primers comprised 60 Vbeta and 13 Jbeta primers. The repertoire was sequenced with immunoSEQ multiplex PCR; TCRdb's copy has only in-frame clones and lacks some. The data show 200,000 or so clones, with 75% to 90% seen just once and 2.7% held by the top ten. Healthy bone marrow donors made up the donor group. There were likely unrecorded immune exposures, though donors were nominally healthy when sampled. This sample was included in a study of cytomegalovirus exposure and HLA in healthy donors. The V gene's germline CDR1 is MDHEN and CDR2 SYDVKM. Losses at the gene ends were 7 bases for V and 6 bases for J; bases not matched to a gene: 9. This CDR3 has 14 amino acids. Study results and caveats: Likely technical artifact: a cluster of highly shared sequence variants. With high specificity and sensitivity, the classifier reportedly diagnosed cytomegalovirus status.

The V call is TRBV28, the J call TRBJ2-7; 10 bases agree with TRBD1. The TCR comes from a woman aged 35 to 49 in good health and CMV-seronegative. The specimen was PBMCs. The CDR3 nucleotides read TGTGCCAGCACCCGGGACAGGGGAATGTTCGAGCAGTACTTC. Protein product: CASTRDRGMFEQYF.